These T cell receptor beta chains were read from a single sample in a study of CD8 T cells in ankylosing spondylitis. Via MiXCR, TCRdb re-called the 5' RACE reads, giving one row per CDR3 protein. This table has about 240,000 distinct CDR3 sequences, roughly 8.6% appearing once. Input material: blood, either unsorted or a sorted T cell fraction (not recorded which). The receptors derive from a male donor with ankylosing spondylitis or in good health (not recorded which). Each CDR3 is given with its conserved first and last residue. A D gene is named only where the DNA matches it firmly. The size entry is marked missing in some rows and otherwise reads once, few, many or a size class.

J gene	V gene	clone size	D gene	CDR3 protein	CDR3 DNA
TRBJ2-1	TRBV19	many	TRBD2	CASSTRTSGRSYNEQFF	TGTGCCAGTAGTACTCGGACTAGCGGGAGGTCCTACAATGAGCAGTTCTTC
TRBJ2-1	TRBV5-1	many	.	CASSSPGSYNEQFF	TGCGCCAGCAGCAGTCCGGGCTCCTACAATGAGCAGTTCTTC
TRBJ2-7	TRBV6-1	few	TRBD1	CASLTGGSEQYF	TGTGCCAGTCTTACAGGGGGGAGCGAGCAGTACTTC
TRBJ1-5	TRBV27	many	.	CASSDRGQPQHF	TGTGCCAGCAGTGACAGAGGTCAGCCCCAGCATTTT
TRBJ1-1	TRBV3-1	few	.	CASSQVGIVNTEAFF	TGTGCCAGCAGCCAAGTCGGTATAGTGAACACTGAAGCTTTCTTT
TRBJ2-5	TRBV5-1	many	.	CASREQETQYF	TGCGCCAGCAGAGAACAAGAGACCCAGTACTTC
TRBJ1-5	TRBV20-1	few	.	CSARRDHQPQHF	TGCAGTGCTAGACGGGATCATCAGCCCCAGCATTTT
TRBJ2-1	TRBV20-1	.	.	CSASRTVNNEQFF	TGCAGTGCTTCCAGGACGGTCAACAATGAGCAGTTCTTC
TRBJ1-1	TRBV6-2/TRBV6-3	.	TRBD1	CASRSDRGNGDTEAFF	TGTGCCAGCAGATCCGACAGGGGGAACGGGGACACTGAAGCTTTCTTT
TRBJ2-3	TRBV29-1	many	TRBD1	CSVERTGGTDTQYF	TGCAGCGTTGAGCGGACAGGGGGGACAGATACGCAGTATTTT
TRBJ2-1	TRBV29-1	many	TRBD2	CSVLGTSNEQFF	TGCAGCGTACTTGGGACTAGCAATGAGCAGTTCTTC
TRBJ2-7	TRBV6-1	few	.	CASRETPSSYEQYF	TGTGCCAGCAGGGAGACCCCTAGCTCCTACGAGCAGTACTTC
TRBJ1-3	TRBV7-2	.	.	CASSLVGTDSGNTIYF	TGTGCCAGCAGCTTAGTGGGGACCGACTCTGGAAACACCATATATTTT
TRBJ2-7	TRBV5-1	many	TRBD2	CASSLAGSGKIPYEQYF	TGCGCCAGCAGCTTGGCTGGTAGCGGGAAAATACCGTACGAGCAGTACTTC
TRBJ2-7	TRBV7-9	.	.	CASSMTGSSYEQYF	TGTGCCAGCAGCATGACAGGTTCCAGTTACGAGCAGTACTTC
TRBJ2-1	TRBV19	many	TRBD2	CASSMFSGSLDEQFF	TGTGCCAGTAGTATGTTTAGCGGGAGTTTAGATGAGCAGTTCTTC
TRBJ2-3	TRBV5-1	many	TRBD2	CASSQAGKTDTQYF	TGCGCCAGCAGCCAAGCGGGGAAGACAGATACGCAGTATTTT
TRBJ1-1	TRBV4-3	many	.	CASSQGRGVRNTEAFF	TGCGCCAGCAGCCAAGGCCGGGGCGTCAGGAACACTGAAGCTTTCTTT
TRBJ2-7	TRBV7-2	many	TRBD1	CASSFDREREQYF	TGTGCCAGCAGCTTCGACAGGGAGAGGGAGCAGTACTTC
TRBJ1-5	TRBV12-3/TRBV12-4	many	.	CASSWGKGMGQPQHF	TGTGCCAGCAGTTGGGGTAAGGGGATGGGACAGCCCCAGCATTTT
TRBJ2-2	TRBV7-2	many	TRBD1	CASSFQTGGSFGELFF	TGTGCCAGCAGCTTCCAGACAGGGGGCAGCTTCGGGGAGCTGTTTTTT
TRBJ2-1	TRBV5-1	many	.	CASSSSAESQLYQFF	TGCGCCAGCAGCTCCTCAGCCGAATCCCAACTGTATCAGTTCTTC
TRBJ2-1	TRBV7-9	.	TRBD2	CASSLYGRADVDEQFF	TGTGCCAGCAGCTTATACGGGAGGGCCGATGTCGATGAGCAGTTCTTC
TRBJ2-7	TRBV20-1	many	TRBD2	CSAASTSGGYEQYF	TGCAGTGCCGCGTCGACTAGCGGGGGATACGAGCAGTACTTC
TRBJ1-4	TRBV5-5	many	.	CASSFPGPEKLFF	TGTGCCAGCAGCTTCCCGGGTCCGGAAAAACTGTTTTTT
TRBJ2-2	TRBV5-5	many	.	CASSLIQAATGELFF	TGTGCCAGCAGCTTGATCCAGGCGGCCACCGGGGAGCTGTTTTTT
TRBJ2-1	TRBV6-2/TRBV6-3	many	.	CASSLATSTYNEQFF	TGTGCCAGCAGCCTGGCAACTAGCACTTACAATGAGCAGTTCTTC
TRBJ1-1	TRBV20-1	few	.	CSATLGGIALAFF	TGCAGTGCCACCCTTGGAGGGATCGCCCTGGCTTTCTTT
TRBJ2-7	TRBV29-1	many	.	CSVEGDNSYEQYF	TGCAGCGTTGAAGGGGACAACTCCTACGAGCAGTACTTC
TRBJ2-5	TRBV5-1	many	TRBD1	CASSPNRGLQETQYF	TGCGCCAGCAGTCCGAACAGGGGGTTGCAAGAGACCCAGTACTTC
TRBJ2-4	TRBV25-1	many	.	CASSGISPGEKNIQYF	TGTGCCAGCAGTGGGATCTCCCCGGGAGAAAAAAACATTCAGTACTTC
TRBJ2-1	TRBV4-2	.	TRBD2	CASSRHSGREQFF	TGTGCCAGCAGCCGACATAGCGGGAGAGAGCAGTTCTTC
TRBJ2-1	TRBV5-1	many	TRBD1	CASTDRGGNEQFF	TGCGCCAGCACGGACAGGGGGGGAAATGAGCAGTTCTTC
TRBJ1-1	TRBV10-3	.	TRBD1	CAISELDRSTEAFF	TGTGCCATCAGTGAGTTGGACAGGTCGACTGAAGCTTTCTTT
TRBJ1-1	TRBV15	many	.	CATSRPGGGTEAFF	TGTGCCACCAGCAGACCCGGGGGGGGCACTGAAGCTTTCTTT
TRBJ2-1	TRBV20-1	many	TRBD2	CSARSIAGGDNEQFF	TGCAGTGCTAGATCTATAGCGGGGGGCGACAATGAGCAGTTCTTC